This TCR beta chain was captured in a study of blood T cells in healthy people across ages. The overall study: Using template switching, researchers captured about one barcoded beta molecule for each two T cells.

There are 15 residues in the CDR3. V lost 4 bases and J lost 1, with 13 bases in between. Looked up from germline, CDR1 is LGHDT and CDR2 is YNNKEL (reference sequence). Primed by a sample-barcoded 5' primer and a J-beta primer mix, a second PCR proceeded for 7 to 11 cycles. Each CDR3 protein gets one entry after TCRdb re-called the 5' RACE reads with MiXCR. The repertoire holds about 1.4 million distinct CDR3 sequences, with roughly 59% as singletons. This sequence was found in a man younger than 30 in good health. J is TRBJ1-2 and V is TRBV3-1, with D unresolved. Sequencing used blood. The DNA of the CDR3 is TGTGCCAGCAGCCTCAGAGACGAAATTAACTATGGCTACACCTTC. Residues: CASSLRDEINYGYTF.